A single T cell receptor beta chain is shown here with its context. This record belongs to a study of CD4 T cells in relation to SARS-CoV-2 and coronaviruses. CDR3 size: 17 residues. Per the germline V gene, CDR1 is SEHNR and CDR2 is FQNEAQ (reference sequence). Losses at the gene ends were 5 bases for V and 2 bases for J; bases not matched to a gene: 6. CD4+ T cells from unexposed donors were obtained before the COVID-19 pandemic (2011-2018). Data came from immunoSEQ multiplex PCR; TCRdb stores just in-frame clones and leaves some out. The sample yields some 65,000 clones, about 89% seen once. The specimen was memory CD4+ T cells from PBMCs. The chain joins TRBV7-9 to TRBJ2-3; 14 bases map to TRBD2. The sequence derives from a human donor in good health. The CDR3 reads CASSHGLAGGPTDTQYF. CDR3 DNA: TGTGCCAGCAGCCATGGACTAGCGGGAGGCCCCACAGATACGCAGTATTTT.